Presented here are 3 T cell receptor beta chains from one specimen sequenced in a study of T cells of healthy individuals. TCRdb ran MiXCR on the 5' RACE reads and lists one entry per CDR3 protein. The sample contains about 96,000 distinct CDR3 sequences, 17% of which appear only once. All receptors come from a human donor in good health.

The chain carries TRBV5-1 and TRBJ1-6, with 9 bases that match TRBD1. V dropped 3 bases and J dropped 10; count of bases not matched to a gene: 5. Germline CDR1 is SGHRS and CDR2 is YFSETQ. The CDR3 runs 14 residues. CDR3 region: CASSSGQGPSPLHF. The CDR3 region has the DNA TGCGCCAGCAGCTCCGGACAGGGGCCGTCACCCCTCCACTTT.

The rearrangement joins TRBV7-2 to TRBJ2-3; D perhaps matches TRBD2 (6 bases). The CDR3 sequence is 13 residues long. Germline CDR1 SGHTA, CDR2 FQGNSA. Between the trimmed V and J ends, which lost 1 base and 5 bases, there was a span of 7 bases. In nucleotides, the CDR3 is TGTGCCAGCAGCTTAGGGAGGGAAGATACGCAGTATTTT. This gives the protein CASSLGREDTQYF.

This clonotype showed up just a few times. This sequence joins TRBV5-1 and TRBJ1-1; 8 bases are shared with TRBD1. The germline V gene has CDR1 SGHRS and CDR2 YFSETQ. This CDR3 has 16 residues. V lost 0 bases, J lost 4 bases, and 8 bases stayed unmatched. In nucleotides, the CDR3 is TGCGCCAGCAGCTTGGGTGACAGGGGAAGCGGCACTGAAGCTTTCTTT. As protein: CASSLGDRGSGTEAFF. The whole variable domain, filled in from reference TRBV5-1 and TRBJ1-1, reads KAGVTQTPRYLIKTRGQQVTLSCSPISGHRSVSWYQQTPGQGLQFLFEYFSETQRNKGNFPGRFSGRQFSNSRSEMNVSTLELGDSALYLCASSLGDRGSGTEAFFGQGTRLTVV.